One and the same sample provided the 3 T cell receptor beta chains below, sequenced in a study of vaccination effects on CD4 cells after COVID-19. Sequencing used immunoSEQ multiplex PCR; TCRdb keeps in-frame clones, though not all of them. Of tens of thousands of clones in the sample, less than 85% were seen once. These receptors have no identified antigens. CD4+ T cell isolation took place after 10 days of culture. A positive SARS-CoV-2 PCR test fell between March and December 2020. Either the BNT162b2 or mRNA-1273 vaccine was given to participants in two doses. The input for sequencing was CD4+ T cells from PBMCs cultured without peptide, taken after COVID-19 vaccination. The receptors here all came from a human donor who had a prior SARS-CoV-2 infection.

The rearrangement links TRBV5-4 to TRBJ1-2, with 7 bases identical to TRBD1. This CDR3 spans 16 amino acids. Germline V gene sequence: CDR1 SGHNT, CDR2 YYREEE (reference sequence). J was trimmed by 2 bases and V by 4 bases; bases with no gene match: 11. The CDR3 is CASSPLQGSANYGYTF. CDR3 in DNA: TGTGCCAGCAGCCCACTACAGGGGTCTGCGAACTATGGCTACACCTTC.

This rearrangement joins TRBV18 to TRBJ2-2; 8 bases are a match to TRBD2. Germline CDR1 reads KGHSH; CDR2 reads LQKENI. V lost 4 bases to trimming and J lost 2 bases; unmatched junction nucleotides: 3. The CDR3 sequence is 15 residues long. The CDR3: CASSLAGINTGELFF. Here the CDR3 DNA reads TGTGCCAGCTCACTAGCGGGGATTAACACCGGGGAGCTGTTTTTT.

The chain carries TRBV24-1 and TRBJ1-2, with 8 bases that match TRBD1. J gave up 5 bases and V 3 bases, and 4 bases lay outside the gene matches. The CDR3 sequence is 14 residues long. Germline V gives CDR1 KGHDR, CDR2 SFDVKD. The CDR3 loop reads CATSDADRVYGYTF. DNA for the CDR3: TGTGCCACCAGTGATGCGGACAGGGTATATGGCTACACCTTC.